The present entry profiles one TCR beta chain with its context. Trimming took 5 bases from V and 3 from J, leaving 10 bases between them. Germline V CDR1 and CDR2: MDHEN, SYDVKM. The CDR3 spans 13 residues. This entry comes from a study of blood T cell repertoires in COVID-19. For the study at large: The United States, Italy and Spain supplied acute and convalescent COVID-19 samples.

The data were produced by immunoSEQ multiplex PCR, yet TCRdb's version contains in-frame clones alone and is incomplete. This table has about 310,000 clones, roughly 87% appearing once. Sequenced input: peripheral blood. This receptor was obtained from a man aged 18 to 30 with active or convalescent COVID-19. The V call is TRBV28, the J call TRBJ2-5; D gene ambiguous. The CDR3 DNA reads TGTGCCAGCAGTGAAGGAGTAAAAGAGACCCAGTACTTC. Its protein is CASSEGVKETQYF.